A selection of T cell receptor beta chains follows, all from one sample in a study of blood T cells in healthy people across ages. TCRdb re-called the 5' RACE reads through MiXCR, storing one row per CDR3 protein. The profile shows about 1.6 million distinct CDR3 sequences, 34% of them singletons. The specimen sequenced was blood. The source is a woman aged 30 to 39 in good health. Each CDR3 is given with its conserved first and last residue. A D gene is named only where the DNA matches it firmly. Clone size is given for some rows only: seen once, a few or many times, or a class if the clone is expanded.

V,size,length,D,J,CDR3,DNA
TRBV19,NA,12,NA,TRBJ2-7,CASSIGGYEQYF,TGTGCCAGCAGTATCGGCGGCTACGAGCAGTACTTC
TRBV20-1,NA,13,NA,TRBJ2-2,CSASRGGSGELFF,TGCAGTGCTTCACGAGGGGGGTCCGGGGAGCTGTTTTTT
TRBV9,few,14,NA,TRBJ1-6,CASSAGHAGSPLHF,TGTGCCAGCAGTGCAGGGCACGCGGGTTCACCCCTCCACTTT
TRBV5-1,NA,13,TRBD1,TRBJ2-7,CASSTGQFYEQYF,TGCGCCAGCAGCACGGGACAGTTCTACGAGCAGTACTTC
TRBV11-2,NA,22,TRBD1,TRBJ1-2,CASSTPPTSPGQSRMANYGYTF,TGTGCCAGCAGCACTCCACCCACAAGCCCGGGACAGTCGAGGATGGCTAACTATGGCTACACCTTC
TRBV20-1,few,15,NA,TRBJ1-1,CSAAGSPPRNTEAFF,TGCAGTGCTGCCGGGAGCCCGCCCAGGAACACTGAAGCTTTCTTT
TRBV28,NA,16,NA,TRBJ2-7,CASISSRGGDAYEQYF,TGTGCCAGCATCTCCTCCCGAGGGGGGGACGCCTACGAGCAGTACTTC
TRBV6-1,NA,18,TRBD2,TRBJ2-1,CASARLAGPGSSYNEQFF,TGTGCCAGCGCTCGACTAGCGGGACCAGGGAGCTCCTACAATGAGCAGTTCTTC
TRBV19,NA,14,TRBD1,TRBJ1-1,CASRPDRDSREAFF,TGTGCCAGTAGACCAGACCGGGACAGCCGTGAAGCTTTCTTT
TRBV6-1,NA,14,NA,TRBJ2-7,CASSEGTNRYEQYF,TGTGCCAGCAGTGAAGGGACAAACCGATACGAGCAGTACTTC
TRBV6-6,NA,16,NA,TRBJ2-7,CASSYDLRDSPYEQYF,TGTGCCAGCAGTTATGACCTCAGGGACTCACCCTACGAGCAGTACTTC
TRBV7-6,few,15,NA,TRBJ1-4,CASSEWGATNEKLFF,TGTGCCAGCAGCGAGTGGGGGGCAACTAATGAAAAACTGTTTTTT
TRBV5-4,few,15,NA,TRBJ2-3,CASSSLASFTDTQYF,TGTGCCAGCAGCTCCCTAGCGTCCTTCACAGATACGCAGTATTTT
TRBV28,few,14,NA,TRBJ2-7,CASSSPDPPHEQYF,TGTGCCAGCAGTTCCCCCGACCCCCCCCACGAGCAGTACTTC
TRBV4-2,few,16,NA,TRBJ2-6,CASSHDDRSGANVLTF,TGTGCCAGCAGCCACGATGACAGGTCTGGGGCCAACGTCCTGACTTTC
TRBV7-9,NA,15,NA,TRBJ2-1,CASSSSLGSYNEQFF,TGTGCCAGCAGCTCGTCACTAGGCTCCTACAATGAGCAGTTCTTC
TRBV7-3,NA,17,NA,TRBJ2-6,CASSLNAQGSGANVLTF,TGTGCCAGCAGCTTAAATGCCCAGGGCTCTGGGGCCAACGTCCTGACTTTC
TRBV12-5,few,14,NA,TRBJ2-1,CASGPAGTYNEQFF,TGTGCTAGTGGTCCCGCCGGGACGTACAATGAGCAGTTCTTC
TRBV20-1,few,15,TRBD2,TRBJ2-7,CSARDRLAASYEQYF,TGCAGTGCTAGAGATCGACTAGCGGCTTCCTACGAGCAGTACTTC
TRBV12-3/TRBV12-4,few,17,TRBD2,TRBJ2-1,CASSFWTSPRSYNEQFF,TGTGCCAGCAGTTTCTGGACTAGTCCCCGCTCCTACAATGAGCAGTTCTTC
TRBV6-1,NA,18,TRBD1,TRBJ2-3,CASSETGTGMIVADTQYF,TGTGCCAGCAGTGAAACGGGGACAGGAATGATTGTAGCAGATACGCAGTATTTT
TRBV10-3,NA,13,NA,TRBJ2-7,CAISGGSGREQYF,TGTGCCATCAGTGGGGGAAGCGGTCGCGAGCAGTACTTC
TRBV28,NA,11,NA,TRBJ1-2,CASGGLGGYTF,TGTGCCAGCGGGGGGTTAGGCGGCTACACCTTC
TRBV27,few,19,TRBD2,TRBJ2-1,CASSLLIGSGTSGIDEQFF,TGTGCCAGCAGTTTACTAATCGGGTCAGGAACTAGCGGGATCGATGAGCAGTTCTTC
TRBV6-5,NA,14,TRBD2,TRBJ2-3,CASSRRGGSLPQYF,TGTGCCAGCAGTCGGCGGGGGGGCTCGTTACCGCAGTATTTT
TRBV2,NA,14,TRBD1,TRBJ1-2,CASSRTTGGYGYTF,TGTGCCAGCAGTCGAACGACAGGGGGGTATGGCTACACCTTC
TRBV28,few,15,TRBD1,TRBJ2-3,CASSPGQSYTDTQYF,TGTGCCAGCAGCCCGGGACAGAGTTACACAGATACGCAGTATTTT